The 27 T cell receptor beta chains below come from one sample, sequenced in a study of a mutant IDH1 vaccine in newly diagnosed glioma. Data came from immunoSEQ multiplex PCR; TCRdb stores just in-frame clones and leaves some out. This sample has around 84,000 clones, with about 81% found just once. Regarding time point: week 47, end of study. In every dose of vaccine, 300 ug of mutant IDH1 20-mer peptide was given alongside topical imiquimod. Their target antigens are unknown. The material was PBMCs, obtained from a glioma patient whose treatment included an IDH1 peptide vaccine. Receptor source: a man between 40 and 49 years old with glioma.

The CDR3, as DNA: TGTGCCAGCAGCCGATGGGACAGGACAGCGGAGCAGTACTTC. The encoded protein is CASSRWDRTAEQYF. The chain combines TRBV5-4 with TRBJ2-7; 8 bases are a match to TRBD1. The CDR3 covers 14 residues. CDR1 SGHNT and CDR2 YYREEE come from the germline V gene (reference sequence). Trimming removed 4 bases from V and 7 bases from J; junction bases left unmatched: 10.

A single count supports this clone. This chain connects TRBV11-3 to TRBJ2-3; D is undetermined. Trimming shortened V by 6 bases and J by 4 bases, and 11 bases separated the two germline ends. Looked up from germline, CDR1 is SGHNT and CDR2 is YENEEA. The CDR3 is 13 amino acids. The CDR3: CASSGVFADTQYF. The CDR3 DNA sequence: TGTGCCAGCAGTGGGGTTTTTGCAGATACGCAGTATTTT.

This clone was picked up one time. V is TRBV27 and J is TRBJ2-2; D is ambiguous. This CDR3 has 14 amino acids. V was shortened by 7 bases and J by 1 base, with 10 bases between the two germline ends. The germline gives CDR1 MNHEY, CDR2 SMNVEV (reference sequence). DNA of the CDR3: TGTGCCAGCAATGGGGTGGGGAACACCGGGGAGCTGTTTTTT. It codes for CASNGVGNTGELFF.

This clone was detected a few times. The genes are TRBV6-5 and TRBJ1-1, with TRBD1 as a possible D gene (6 bases). This CDR3 region has 14 residues. The V end was cut by 2 bases, the J end by 1 base, with 8 bases between. The germline CDR1 and CDR2 sequences are MNHEY and SVGAGI. The CDR3 region is CASSYGGWNTEAFF. The CDR3 region has the DNA TGTGCCAGCAGTTACGGGGGCTGGAACACTGAAGCTTTCTTT.

The chain is built from TRBV7-8 and TRBJ2-7; tentative D call: TRBD1 (5 bases). Germline V gives CDR1 SGHVS, CDR2 FQNEAQ. The CDR3 has 14 residues. With 11 bases removed from V and 3 bases from J, the gap between germline ends came to 20 bases. CDR3 nucleotide sequence: TGTGCCTGCTATGAAGGGGTAGGGGTCTACGAGCAGTACTTC. The encoded protein is CACYEGVGVYEQYF.

The chain couples TRBV28 to TRBJ1-1; D remains ambiguous. Germline V gives CDR1 MDHEN, CDR2 SYDVKM. The CDR3 sequence is 14 residues long. Deletions cut 5 bases from V and 0 bases from J, with 10 bases between. The CDR3 DNA follows: TGTGCCAGCAGTCCCGGACGGATGAACACTGAAGCTTTCTTT. Its translation is CASSPGRMNTEAFF.

The genes are TRBV27 and TRBJ1-2; D gene unclear. V gave up 3 bases and J gave up 3 bases, with 8 bases separating them. This CDR3 is built from 13 residues. Germline V lookup: CDR1 MNHEY, CDR2 SMNVEV (reference sequence). Written as DNA, the CDR3 is TGTGCCAGCAGTTTTCTGGACGACTATGGCTACACCTTC. Its protein product is CASSFLDDYGYTF.

The CDR3 is CASSDSTSGEQYF. DNA for the CDR3: TGTGCCAGCAGTGACTCGACTAGCGGGGAGCAGTACTTC. This chain connects TRBV6-4 to TRBJ2-7; TRBD2 matches 10 bases. The germline V gene has CDR1 MRHNA and CDR2 SNTAGT. With 0 bases clipped from V and 7 bases from J, the junction kept 0 bases outside the gene matches. The CDR3 runs to 13 residues.

CDR3 DNA: TGTGCCAGCAGTGAAGAGGGCGGGATGGGCACCGGGGAGCTGTTTTTT. Encoded protein: CASSEEGGMGTGELFF. The genes are TRBV6-1 and TRBJ2-2; a weak D match, TRBD2 (6 bases). Per the germline V gene, CDR1 is MNHNS and CDR2 is SASEGT. V was clipped by 1 base and J by 4 bases, with 13 bases between them. The CDR3 has 16 amino acids.

The V gene is TRBV11-3, the J gene TRBJ1-3; no clear D gene. Germline values: CDR1 SGHNT, CDR2 YENEEA. The CDR3 is made up of 13 amino acids. V shed 5 bases and J shed 2 bases, with 7 bases lying between them. The CDR3 DNA is TGTGCCAGCAGCCCAAGCACTGGAAACACCATATATTTT. Translated: CASSPSTGNTIYF.

This rearrangement joins TRBV7-9 to TRBJ2-1; 11 bases are shared with TRBD2. With 0 bases clipped from V and 0 bases from J, the junction kept 4 bases outside the gene matches. The CDR3 contains 18 residues. The germline gives CDR1 SEHNR, CDR2 FQNEAQ (reference sequence). CDR3 sequence reads: CASSLARLAGSSYNEQFF. CDR3 bases: TGTGCCAGCAGCTTAGCTCGACTAGCGGGATCCTCCTACAATGAGCAGTTCTTC. Full variable domain (missing parts from reference TRBV7-9 and TRBJ2-1): DTGVSQNPRHKITKRGQNVTFRCDPISEHNRLYWYRQTLGQGPEFLTYFQNEAQLEKSRLLSDRFSAERPKGSFSTLEIQRTEQGDSAMYLCASSLARLAGSSYNEQFFGPGTRLTVL.

This clone came up once. The chain recombines TRBV7-2 with TRBJ2-1; D is unresolved. CDR1 is SGHTA and CDR2 is FQGNSA in the germline V gene. Trimming took 6 bases from V and 9 from J, leaving 21 bases between them. The CDR3 is 15 amino acids. The CDR3 spells CASSPEFRKSSEQFF. The CDR3 DNA sequence: TGTGCCAGCAGTCCCGAATTCAGAAAGAGTTCTGAGCAGTTCTTC. Together with reference TRBV7-2 and TRBJ2-1, the CDR3 gives the full variable domain: GAGVSQSPSNKVTEKGKDVELRCDPISGHTALYWYRQSLGQGLEFLIYFQGNSAPDKSGLPSDRFSAERTGGSVSTLTIQRTQQEDSAVYLCASSPEFRKSSEQFFGPGTRLTVL.

This clone showed up just a few times. The V gene is TRBV18, the J gene TRBJ2-7; 14 nucleotides line up with TRBD2. The CDR3 extends over 15 amino acids. The V gene end was trimmed by 5 bases and the J gene end by 5 bases; junction bases not matched to a gene: 5. CDR1 KGHSH and CDR2 LQKENI come from the germline V gene. CDR3: CASSSGLAGGNEQYF. The DNA for the CDR3 is TGTGCCAGCTCATCCGGACTAGCGGGAGGCAACGAGCAGTACTTC.

This clone appeared once. The chain's CDR3 is CASSTYPRGLHTEAFF. The CDR3 DNA reads as TGTGCCAGCAGCACATATCCAAGGGGATTGCACACTGAAGCTTTCTTT. The chain uses TRBV27 and TRBJ1-1, with a weak D call TRBD1 (5 bases). The germline V and J ends were trimmed by 6 bases and 3 bases, with 20 bases remaining between them. This CDR3 has 16 amino acids. The germline gives CDR1 MNHEY, CDR2 SMNVEV (reference sequence).

The rearrangement joins TRBV4-3 to TRBJ2-1; 7 bases agree with TRBD2. Trimming took 1 base from V and 6 from J; bases not matched to a gene: 21. The length of the CDR3 is 20 residues. CDR1 LGHNA and CDR2 YSLEER come from the germline V gene. The CDR3 nucleotides read TGCGCCAGCAGCCAAGGGCTCCTAGATAGACGGCGGGAGCCTTCCAATGAGCAGTTCTTC. Protein: CASSQGLLDRRREPSNEQFF.

In regard to this clone: The junction departs from the called germline gene at one end, perhaps through a read error. The chain's CDR3 is CASSLGVGTGANTQYF. DNA for the CDR3: TGTGCCAGCAGTTTGGGTGTGGGGACAGGGGCAAATACGCAGTATTTT. The chain has TRBV5-5 and TRBJ2-3, with TRBD1 identical over 10 bases. In germline, CDR1 is SGHKS, CDR2 YYEKEE (reference sequence). The CDR3 contains 16 residues.

The rearrangement joins TRBV5-8 to TRBJ2-7; maybe TRBD1 (6 bases). The CDR3 has 15 residues. Germline V CDR1 and CDR2: SGHTS, YDEGEE. Deletions cut 0 bases from V and 1 base from J, with 11 bases between. This CDR3 is CASSLVGQRSYEQYF. The CDR3 region has the DNA TGTGCCAGCAGCTTGGTTGGACAGAGATCCTACGAGCAGTACTTC.

The V and J genes are TRBV7-6 and TRBJ2-7; no clear D gene. Per germline, CDR1 SGHVS and CDR2 FNYEAQ. The CDR3 runs 12 residues. V was pared by 7 bases and J by 5 bases, with 12 bases between. Written as DNA, the CDR3 is TGTGCCAGCATCGGTGCTTTGAACGAGCAGTACTTC. This gives the protein CASIGALNEQYF.

This chain uses TRBV9 with TRBJ2-3; 8 bases align to TRBD1. The germline CDR1 and CDR2 sequences are SGDLS and YYNGEE. CDR3 length: 15 amino acids. CDR3 coding DNA: TGTGCGACCGGGACAGGCCGTTTTCTTATTGATACGCAGTATTTT. Its translation: CATGTGRFLIDTQYF.

CDR3 loop: CASSQPGQGRSEAFF. CDR3 in DNA: TGCGCCAGCAGCCAACCGGGACAGGGGAGGTCTGAAGCTTTCTTT. The gene calls are TRBV4-1 and TRBJ1-1; 10 bases are a match to TRBD1. Trimming at V came to 2 bases and at J to 6 bases, leaving 6 bases not matched to a gene. CDR3 length: 15 residues. The germline V gene has CDR1 MGHRA and CDR2 YSYEKL.

This chain uses TRBV7-2 with TRBJ1-5; D is undetermined. V dropped 2 bases and J dropped 5 bases, with 13 bases sitting between them. Germline V gives CDR1 SGHTA, CDR2 FQGNSA. There are 15 residues in the CDR3. The CDR3 DNA follows: TGTGCCAGCAGCTTAAACAGAATAGGCGATCAGCCCCAGCATTTT. Translated: CASSLNRIGDQPQHF.

This clone was seen only a few times. This rearrangement joins TRBV11-2 to TRBJ2-7, with a weak D call TRBD1 (5 bases). V lost 3 bases and J lost 0, with 12 bases in between. This CDR3 has 15 amino acids. CDR1 is SGHAT, CDR2 FQNNGV, per germline. The CDR3 DNA sequence: TGTGCCAGCAGCTTGGAAGGCGGACACTCCTACGAGCAGTACTTC. Translated, it gives CASSLEGGHSYEQYF.

V is TRBV6-5 and J is TRBJ1-1, with D perhaps TRBD1 (5 bases). Germline-derived CDR1 and CDR2 are MNHEY and SVGAGI. The CDR3 sequence is 13 residues long. Trimming left V 9 bases short and J 4 bases short, with 15 bases between. The CDR3 DNA reads as TGTGCCAGTAAGTGGAGGGGCGCCACTGAAGCTTTCTTT. The encoded protein is CASKWRGATEAFF.

This chain connects TRBV13 to TRBJ2-5, with D perhaps TRBD1 (6 bases). The J call could be wrong; TRBJ2-7 is a better fit for the DNA end. The CDR3 totals 14 residues. Germline CDR1 PRHDT, CDR2 FYEKMQ (reference sequence). CDR3 in amino acids: CASSSRTATYEQYF. CDR3 in DNA: TGTGCCAGCAGCTCCCGGACAGCAACCTACGAGCAGTACTTC.

This chain connects TRBV7-2 to TRBJ2-3; D is uncertain. V lost 4 bases and J lost 0, with 11 bases in between. Germline CDR1 SGHTA, CDR2 FQGNSA. This CDR3 is built from 15 residues. The CDR3 sequence is CASSSDWSSTDTQYF. In nucleotides, the CDR3 is TGTGCCAGCAGCTCCGACTGGTCTAGCACAGATACGCAGTATTTT.

V usage is TRBV10-2 and J usage is TRBJ1-5; tentative D call: TRBD1 (6 bases). Germline CDR1 reads WSHSY; CDR2 reads SAAADI. The CDR3 sequence is 17 residues long. V lost 10 bases and J 3 bases, leaving 25 bases between the germline ends. The CDR3 region is CAISLVGNRENNQPQHF. In nucleotides, the CDR3 is TGCGCCATCTCCTTGGTGGGGAACAGGGAAAACAATCAGCCCCAGCATTTT.

This chain joins TRBV18 and TRBJ1-1, with D possibly TRBD1 on 6 matching bases. This CDR3 is 14 amino acids long. V gave up 3 bases and J gave up 9 bases, with 17 bases separating them. Germline V lookup: CDR1 KGHSH, CDR2 LQKENI. The CDR3 bases are TGTGCCAGCTCACCCGGGGGGGGCCGGACACAAGCTTTCTTT. Its translation is CASSPGGGRTQAFF.